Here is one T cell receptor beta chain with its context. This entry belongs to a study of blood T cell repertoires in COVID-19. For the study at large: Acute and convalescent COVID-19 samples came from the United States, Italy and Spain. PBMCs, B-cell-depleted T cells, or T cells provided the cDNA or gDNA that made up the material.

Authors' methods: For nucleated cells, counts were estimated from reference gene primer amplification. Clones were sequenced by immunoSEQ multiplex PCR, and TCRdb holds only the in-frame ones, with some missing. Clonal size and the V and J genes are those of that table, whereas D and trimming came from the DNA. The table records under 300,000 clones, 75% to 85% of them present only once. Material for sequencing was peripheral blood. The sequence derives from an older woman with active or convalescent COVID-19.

CDR3 sequence (DNA): TGTGCCAGCAGCTCCCAAGGGACAGTATCTGGCTACACCTTC. Protein product: CASSSQGTVSGYTF. The chain joins TRBV7-9 to TRBJ1-2; TRBD1 aligns across 7 bases. V shed 4 bases and J 7 bases; nucleotides not matched to a gene: 9. This CDR3 is built from 14 residues. The germline V gene encodes CDR1 SEHNR and CDR2 FQNEAQ (reference sequence).